This note documents a single TCR beta chain sequence. Its cognate antigen is unknown. The record originates from a study of cytomegalovirus exposure and HLA in healthy donors. Study-wide results and limits: More clonal expansion characterized HLA-associated TCR beta chains than equally common others in a later analysis.

Donors had nominal health at sampling but likely had unrecorded immune exposures. Trimming removed 1 base from V and 5 bases from J, with 3 bases in between. There are 12 residues in the CDR3. CDR1 LNHDA and CDR2 SQIVND come from the germline V gene (reference sequence). It was with 60 Vbeta and 13 Jbeta primers that the PCR ran. The repertoire was sequenced with immunoSEQ multiplex PCR; TCRdb's copy has only in-frame clones and lacks some. The top ten clones hold roughly 14% of a sample with 150,000 to 200,000 clones, approximately 80% of them seen once. Sequencing was carried out using PBMCs. The clonotype originates from a woman in her thirties or forties in good health and CMV-seronegative. The chain has TRBV19 and TRBJ1-5; D remains ambiguous. CDR3 DNA sequence: TGTGCCAGTAGTATAGCTTATCAGCCCCAGCATTTT. Its translation: CASSIAYQPQHF.